This T cell receptor beta chain was found in a study of blood T cell repertoires in COVID-19. The table came from immunoSEQ multiplex PCR; TCRdb's copy has only in-frame clones and leaves some out. The repertoire holds about 96,000 clones, with roughly 89% as singletons. The germline CDR1 and CDR2 sequences are SNHLY and FYNNEI. V lost 6 bases and J lost 2; bases outside the gene matches: 8. The CDR3 has 16 residues. The origin of this receptor is a human donor with COVID-19, enrolled during active disease. The donor label of this sample is uncertain. V gene TRBV2 combines with J gene TRBJ1-5, with TRBD1 matching over 9 bases. Sequenced material: peripheral blood. CDR3 sequence (DNA): TGTGCCAGCAGACAGGGGGCGCAAACGGGCAATCAGCCCCAGCATTTT. This gives the protein CASRQGAQTGNQPQHF.